Given below is one T cell receptor (beta chain) in context. This sample is drawn from a study of OX40 agonist ivuxolimab in advanced cancers. Profiled with immunoSEQ multiplex PCR; TCRdb holds only in-frame clones, not every one. The data contain 43,000 or so clones, around nine tenths of them singletons. With 3 bases removed from V and 2 bases from J, the gap between germline ends came to 4 bases. CDR3 length equals 12 residues. CDR1 and CDR2 from the germline V gene are SGHTA and FQGNSA. V is TRBV7-2 and J is TRBJ2-5; D gene ambiguous. The specimen comprised CD4+ or CD8+ T cells sorted from blood, sampled in a trial of the OX40 agonist ivuxolimab. This receptor was obtained from an adult with an advanced solid tumor such as melanoma, head and neck, liver or kidney cancer. The CDR3 reads CASSLAQETQYF. The CDR3 DNA follows: TGTGCCAGCAGCTTGGCGCAAGAGACCCAGTACTTC.